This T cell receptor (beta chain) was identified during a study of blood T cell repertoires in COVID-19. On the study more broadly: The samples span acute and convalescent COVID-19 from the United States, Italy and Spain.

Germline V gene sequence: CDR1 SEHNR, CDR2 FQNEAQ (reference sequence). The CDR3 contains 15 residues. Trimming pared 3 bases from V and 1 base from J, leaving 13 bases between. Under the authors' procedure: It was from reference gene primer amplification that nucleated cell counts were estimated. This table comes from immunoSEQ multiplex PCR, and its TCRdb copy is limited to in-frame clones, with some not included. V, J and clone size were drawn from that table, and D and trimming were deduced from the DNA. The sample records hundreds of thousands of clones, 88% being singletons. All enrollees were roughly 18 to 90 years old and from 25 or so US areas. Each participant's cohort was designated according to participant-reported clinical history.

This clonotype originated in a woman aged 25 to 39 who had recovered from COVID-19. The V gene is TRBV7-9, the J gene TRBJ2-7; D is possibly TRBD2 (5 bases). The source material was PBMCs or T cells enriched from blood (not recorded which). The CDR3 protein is CASSFSLADSYEQYF. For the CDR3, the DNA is TGTGCCAGCAGCTTCTCTCTAGCCGATTCCTACGAGCAGTACTTC.